These 9 T cell receptor beta chains were all obtained from the same sample, sequenced in a study of blood T cell repertoires in COVID-19. Assay used: immunoSEQ multiplex PCR; TCRdb lists only in-frame clones, some missing. Of approximately 280,000 clones listed, roughly 85% were seen once; the top ten hold about 2.5%. The sample was PBMCs or T cells enriched from blood (not recorded which). The receptors were gathered from a woman aged 45-65 years who had recovered from COVID-19.

J is TRBJ2-2 and V is TRBV7-9, with TRBD1 identical over 8 bases. Losses at the gene ends were 2 bases for V and 4 bases for J; bases not matched to a gene: 3. Germline V lookup: CDR1 SEHNR, CDR2 FQNEAQ (reference sequence). The CDR3 runs 15 residues. The CDR3 loop is CASSLRQGTTGELFF. As DNA, the CDR3 is TGTGCCAGCAGCTTACGACAGGGGACCACCGGGGAGCTGTTTTTT. Drawing the rest from reference TRBV7-9 and TRBJ2-2, the complete variable domain is DTGVSQNPRHKITKRGQNVTFRCDPISEHNRLYWYRQTLGQGPEFLTYFQNEAQLEKSRLLSDRFSAERPKGSFSTLEIQRTEQGDSAMYLCASSLRQGTTGELFFGEGSRLTVL.

The rearrangement joins TRBV11-2 to TRBJ1-1; no firm D call. The germline V and J ends were trimmed by 5 bases and 7 bases, with 5 bases remaining between them. CDR3 length equals 10 residues. Germline V CDR1 and CDR2: SGHAT, FQNNGV. The DNA for the CDR3 is TGTGCCAGCAGCCACAGTGAAGCTTTCTTT. Encoded protein: CASSHSEAFF. The variable domain in full, completed from reference TRBV11-2 and TRBJ1-1, reads EAGVAQSPRYKIIEKRQSVAFWCNPISGHATLYWYQQILGQGPKLLIQFQNNGVVDDSQLPKDRFSAERLKGVDSTLKIQPAKLEDSAVYLCASSHSEAFFGQGTRLTVV.

The V and J genes are TRBV30 and TRBJ1-6, with D unclear. Germline V gives CDR1 GTSNPN, CDR2 SVGIG (reference sequence). The CDR3 loop spans 12 amino acids. Trimming took off 7 bases at V and 7 bases at J, with 11 bases between the two ends. CDR3 protein: CASGLPNSPLHF. The CDR3 DNA is TGTGCCTCAGGACTGCCAAATTCACCCCTCCACTTT.

The chain links TRBV3-1 (or the pseudogene TRBV3-2) to TRBJ1-2, with D uncertain. Per the germline V gene, CDR1 is LGHDT and CDR2 is YNNKEL (reference sequence). The CDR3 is 14 residues long. Trimming removed 8 bases from V and 4 bases from J, with 17 bases in between. The CDR3 DNA reads as TGTGCCAGCGCGGGAGCGGGGTCCTTCTATGGCTACACCTTC. It yields the protein CASAGAGSFYGYTF.

The chain employs TRBV7-9 and TRBJ1-1; no reliable D call. The CDR3 has 16 residues. Trimming shortened V by 5 bases and J by 0 bases, and 16 bases separated the two germline ends. Germline loops: CDR1 SEHNR, CDR2 FQNEAQ (reference sequence). CDR3 DNA sequence: TGTGCCAGCAGCCCGGACTCTCTGGGGATGAACACTGAAGCTTTCTTT. Its translation is CASSPDSLGMNTEAFF.

The V call is TRBV6-6, the J call TRBJ1-6, with 10 bases identical to TRBD1. The CDR3 has 13 amino acids. CDR1 is MNHNY, CDR2 SVGAGI, per germline (reference sequence). The trim removed 8 bases at V and 9 bases at J, leaving 4 bases unmatched. CDR3 sequence: CASAGTGVSPLHF. Here the CDR3 DNA reads TGTGCCAGCGCGGGGACAGGGGTTTCACCCCTCCACTTT.

The count of this clone is one. V usage is TRBV18 and J usage is TRBJ1-6; D remains unclear. Per germline, CDR1 KGHSH and CDR2 LQKENI. The CDR3 sequence is 16 residues long. Trimming cost V 1 base and J 0 bases, with 7 bases left between them. The CDR3 bases are TGTGCCAGCTCACCACAACAAGACTCCTATAATTCACCCCTCCACTTT. Translating it yields CASSPQQDSYNSPLHF.

This sequence joins TRBV19 and TRBJ1-2; weak D call: TRBD1 (6 bases). Trimming pared 1 base from V and 8 bases from J, leaving 14 bases between. Germline V gene sequence: CDR1 LNHDA, CDR2 SQIVND (reference sequence). The CDR3 length is 14 residues. DNA of the CDR3: TGTGCCAGTAGTATAGTGGACAGCCGCCAGGGCTACACCTTC. It is translated as CASSIVDSRQGYTF. Drawing the rest from reference TRBV19 and TRBJ1-2, the complete variable domain is DGGITQSPKYLFRKEGQNVTLSCEQNLNHDAMYWYRQDPGQGLRLIYYSQIVNDFQKGDIAEGYSVSREKKESFPLTVTSAQKNPTAFYLCASSIVDSRQGYTFGSGTRLTVV.

V usage is TRBV7-2 and J usage is TRBJ2-1; TRBD2 matches at 8 bases. The junction had 4 bases not matched to a gene; V was cut back by 3 bases and J by 9 bases. The CDR3 covers 13 residues. CDR1 is SGHTA and CDR2 is FQGNSA in the germline V gene. CDR3: CASSFSGVGEQFF. CDR3 coding DNA: TGTGCCAGCAGCTTTAGCGGGGTCGGTGAGCAGTTCTTC.